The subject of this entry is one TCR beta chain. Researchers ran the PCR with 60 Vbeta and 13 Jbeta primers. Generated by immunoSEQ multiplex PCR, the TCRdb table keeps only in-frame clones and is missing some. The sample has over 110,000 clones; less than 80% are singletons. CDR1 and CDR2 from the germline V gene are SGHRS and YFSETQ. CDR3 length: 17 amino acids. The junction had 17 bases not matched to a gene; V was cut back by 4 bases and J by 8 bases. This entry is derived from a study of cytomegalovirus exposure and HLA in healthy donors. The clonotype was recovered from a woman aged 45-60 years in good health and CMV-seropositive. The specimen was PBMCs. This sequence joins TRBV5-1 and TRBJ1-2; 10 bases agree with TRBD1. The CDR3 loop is CASSPGQGVLVSGGYTF. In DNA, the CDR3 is TGCGCCAGCAGCCCAGGACAGGGGGTTCTCGTCTCAGGAGGCTACACCTTC.